A selection of T cell receptor beta chains follows, all from one sample in a study of CD8 T cells in Susac syndrome. TCRdb reprocessed the immunoSEQ multiplex PCR reads via MiXCR and lists one record per CDR3 protein. The data contain more than 130,000 distinct CDR3 sequences, roughly 94% of them singletons. The specimen sequenced was CD8+ T cells from PBMCs. The receptor set was obtained from a human donor in good health. Both conserved end residues are part of each CDR3. The D gene is left open where the match is weak. Size is stated for part of the rows, as once, few or many counts, or as a class when the clone is expanded.

D,size,J,V,CDR3,DNA
NA,NA,TRBJ2-7,TRBV27,CASGGAHYEQYF,TGTGCCAGCGGGGGGGCCCACTACGAGCAGTACTTC
NA,NA,TRBJ1-1,TRBV7-9,CASSLGTPNTEAFF,TGTGCCAGCAGCTTAGGAACACCGAACACTGAAGCTTTCTTT
TRBD1,NA,TRBJ1-5,TRBV19,CASSIDRGQGPPQHF,TGTGCCAGTAGTATAGATCGCGGACAGGGTCCGCCCCAGCATTTT
NA,NA,TRBJ2-6,TRBV30,CAWRPSGANVLTF,TGTGCCTGGCGCCCCTCTGGGGCCAACGTCCTGACTTTC
NA,NA,TRBJ1-1,TRBV16,CASSLPRGGRTEAFF,TGTGCCAGCAGCCTCCCCCGGGGAGGGAGGACTGAAGCTTTCTTT
TRBD2,NA,TRBJ2-3,TRBV27,CASSPRLAATDTQYF,TGTGCCAGCAGTCCCCGACTAGCTGCCACAGATACGCAGTATTTT
TRBD2,NA,TRBJ2-1,TRBV4-3,CASSQESSGGYNEQFF,TGCGCCAGCAGCCAAGAAAGCAGCGGGGGGTACAATGAGCAGTTCTTC
NA,NA,TRBJ2-3,TRBV6-5,CASSWAVSTDTQYF,TGTGCCAGCAGTTGGGCTGTCAGCACAGATACGCAGTATTTT
NA,NA,TRBJ1-1,TRBV20-1,CSARGDMNTEAFF,TGCAGTGCTAGAGGGGACATGAACACTGAAGCTTTCTTT
TRBD1,NA,TRBJ2-2,TRBV7-9,CASSFSLAGTGPAGELFF,TGTGCCAGCAGCTTCTCTCTAGCCGGGACAGGGCCGGCCGGGGAGCTGTTTTTT
NA,NA,TRBJ2-3,TRBV18,CASSPRPPSYSTDTQYF,TGTGCCAGCTCACCTCGGCCCCCTTCTTATAGCACAGATACGCAGTATTTT
NA,NA,TRBJ2-7,TRBV9,CASSPGSTGQTYEQYF,TGTGCCAGCAGCCCAGGTTCCACCGGACAAACCTACGAGCAGTACTTC
NA,NA,TRBJ2-7,TRBV27,CASQTGFDEQYF,TGTGCCAGCCAGACGGGTTTCGACGAGCAGTACTTC
NA,NA,TRBJ2-1,TRBV29-1,CSVVVEFGQFF,TGCAGCGTTGTGGTGGAATTTGGGCAGTTCTTC
NA,NA,TRBJ2-7,TRBV27,CASSFQGPYEQYF,TGTGCCAGCAGTTTTCAGGGTCCCTACGAGCAGTACTTC
TRBD2,NA,TRBJ2-7,TRBV27,CASQLAPRYEQYF,TGTGCCAGCCAACTAGCGCCCCGCTACGAGCAGTACTTC
TRBD2,NA,TRBJ2-2,TRBV7-8,CASSLGTSGLNTGELFF,TGTGCCAGCAGCCTAGGGACTAGCGGGTTGAACACCGGGGAGCTGTTTTTT
NA,once,TRBJ2-5,TRBV7-7,CASSFILGETQYF,TGTGCCAGCAGCTTTATACTGGGAGAGACCCAGTACTTC
TRBD1,NA,TRBJ2-7,TRBV7-9,CASSSWDRPYEQYF,TGTGCCAGCAGCTCGTGGGACAGACCCTACGAGCAGTACTTC
NA,NA,TRBJ2-5,TRBV12-5,CASGLDTDQETQYF,TGTGCTAGTGGTTTGGACACCGACCAAGAGACCCAGTACTTC
NA,NA,TRBJ2-7,TRBV27,CASSLLSDYEQYF,TGTGCCAGCAGTTTATTGTCTGACTACGAGCAGTACTTC
NA,NA,TRBJ2-2,TRBV28,CASTYGDGHTGELFF,TGTGCCAGCACTTACGGGGATGGGCACACCGGGGAGCTGTTTTTT
TRBD2,NA,TRBJ2-5,TRBV9,CASSSTSGGPGQYF,TGTGCCAGTTCCTCGACTAGCGGGGGCCCTGGACAGTACTTC
NA,NA,TRBJ2-3,TRBV2,CASPAPGPTQDTQYF,TGTGCCAGCCCAGCCCCGGGACCAACTCAGGATACGCAGTATTTT
NA,NA,TRBJ2-3,TRBV7-2,CASSLGARRTTDTQYF,TGTGCCAGCAGCTTAGGTGCTCGGAGGACCACAGATACGCAGTATTTT
NA,NA,TRBJ1-5,TRBV19,CASSVGGSNQPQHF,TGTGCCAGTAGTGTGGGAGGCAGCAATCAGCCCCAGCATTTT
NA,NA,TRBJ1-2,TRBV29-1,CSGRDPGFYGYTF,TGCAGCGGCCGCGACCCTGGGTTCTATGGCTACACCTTC
NA,NA,TRBJ1-1,TRBV7-9,CASTLVNTEAFF,TGTGCCAGCACCTTAGTGAACACTGAAGCTTTCTTT
TRBD1,NA,TRBJ1-1,TRBV20-1,CSAQGQFITEAFF,TGCAGTGCGCAGGGACAGTTCATCACTGAAGCTTTCTTT